The T cell receptor delta chain described here comes from a study of gamma-delta chains in newborns, infants, children (dated by TCRdb to the late 2010s). Some background on the complete study: In the study title, it is stated that polyclonal expansion of innate gammadelta T cells is driven by microbial exposure immediately after birth. Right after human newborns were born, the researchers looked at the way microbial exposure shaped their populations of innate gammadelta T cells.

This clone is assessed as medium-sized (0.01 to 0.1%). Its antigen target is currently unknown. No much larger clonotype is one base removed from it; base qualities were not supplied. The same CDR3 also results from other DNA sequences found in this sample. Including cysteine and phenylalanine, the CDR3 has 14 amino acids. The DNA shown is the 42-base CDR3, in frame from base 1. V loses 3 bases, J loses 0 bases, and the germline ends lie 10 bases apart. From the germline V gene, CDR1 is GEAIGNYY and CDR2 is EKD. Sequencing relied on an Illumina MiSeq. TCRdb called clones afresh from the public reads with CATT; identical DNA rows were later merged. The sample has around 3,000 delta-chain clones on record, 2.6% of them singletons. In total, the top ten clones hold 6.5% of the sample.

Sequenced sample: blood. In this chain, TRDV2 is recombined with TRDJ1, and perhaps TRDD3 as D gene, on 6 matching bases. The TCR originated in a child who was a newborn, infant or young child, either healthy, febrile or measles-vaccinated (not recorded which). Here the CDR3 is given as CACDLTGHTDKLIF. The DNA reads as follows: TGTGCCTGTGACCTTACTGGGCACACCGATAAACTCATCTTT.